This T cell receptor beta chain was profiled in a study of T cells in Graves' hyperthyroidism and ophthalmopathy. RNA transcripts served as the template for amplifying TCR beta CDR3 regions. First-round RT-PCR of the TCR CDR3 relied on the HTBI primer set. TCRdb analysed the multiplex PCR reads with MiXCR anew, one entry per CDR3 protein. This sample has over 650,000 distinct CDR3 sequences; over 15% occur once, and the top ten carry around 8%. The CDR3 totals 13 residues. V lost 0 bases to trimming and J lost 10 bases, with 15 bases between them. Per the germline V gene, CDR1 is DFQATT and CDR2 is SNEGSKA (reference sequence).

The sample was blood. The chain has TRBV20-1 and TRBJ1-1, with a weak D call TRBD1 (6 bases). This sequence was found in a young man with Graves' hyperthyroidism. The CDR3 sequence is CSARDTGGRRAFF. The CDR3 nucleotides read TGCAGTGCTAGAGATACGGGGGGCCGAAGAGCTTTCTTT.